This T cell receptor beta chain was sequenced in a study of cytomegalovirus exposure and HLA in healthy donors. Looking at the study overall: Early release data held some 79 million unique TCRs from HLA-typed donors. Points from the study as a whole: Listed as cytomegalovirus-associated were 150 or so TCR beta chains.

Of note for this clone: Its antigen is still unknown.

With 60 Vbeta and 13 Jbeta primers, the PCR was carried out. Produced via immunoSEQ multiplex PCR; TCRdb's table is partial and in-frame only. The sample consists of 150,000 to 200,000 clones, roughly 77% of them appearing once. The CDR3 sequence is 14 residues long. Germline V lookup: CDR1 SGHVS, CDR2 FNYEAQ. V dropped 3 bases and J dropped 4 bases, with 9 bases sitting between them. The specimen was PBMCs. The rearrangement joins TRBV7-6 to TRBJ1-4; tentative D call: TRBD1 (6 bases). This TCR was recovered from a woman in her forties or fifties in good health and CMV-seronegative. This chain's CDR3 is CASSLDSFNEKLFF. Here the CDR3 DNA reads TGTGCCAGCAGCTTGGACAGCTTTAATGAAAAACTGTTTTTT.